This TCR beta chain was sequenced in a study of graft-versus-host responses after intestinal transplantation. Study summary: Each patient got anti-thymocyte globulin induction, then tacrolimus and steroids for roughly 3 years.

Generated by immunoSEQ multiplex PCR, the TCRdb table keeps only in-frame clones and is missing some. The sample lists fewer than 95,000 clones; 94% were seen once. Of note for this clone: What it binds is not known.

The CDR3 covers 15 residues. The germline CDR1 and CDR2 sequences are MRHNA and SNTAGT. The trim removed 2 bases at V and 8 bases at J, leaving 6 bases unmatched. The sequence was obtained from a human donor who was the organ donor for an intestinal transplant. The sample was unstimulated CD4+ T cells sorted from spleen or lymph node cells, taken before transplant. The chain carries TRBV6-4 and TRBJ2-1, with 10 bases identical to TRBD1. CDR3 region: CASSDPGTGVDEQFF. CDR3 DNA: TGTGCCAGCAGTGACCCTGGGACAGGGGTTGATGAGCAGTTCTTC.